This T cell receptor beta chain was profiled in a study of PD-L1 blockade in urothelial cancer. In the study overall: Earlier, patients had received 0 to 3 chemotherapy regimens. Each blood sample yielded a median of roughly 140,000 T cells.

TCRdb keeps only in-frame clones here, not all; method: immunoSEQ multiplex PCR. The table has 35,000 or so clones, about 87% seen once; the top ten hold 15% to 19%. V lost 0 bases to trimming and J lost 1 base, with 12 bases between them. Germline V gene data show CDR1 as SNHLY and CDR2 as FYNNEI. This CDR3 has 16 amino acids. Indicated time point: pretreatment peripheral blood. The chain carries TRBV2 and TRBJ2-5, with a possible D match to TRBD1 (5 bases). The sample was PBMCs, taken around atezolizumab (anti-PD-L1) treatment. The sequence was collected from a man between 60 and 70 years old with urothelial cancer. The CDR3 nucleotides read TGTGCCAGCAGTGAAGCGCTTCAGGGCCCCCAAGAGACCCAGTACTTC. It yields the protein CASSEALQGPQETQYF.